These 25 T cell receptor beta chains were all obtained from the same sample, sequenced in a study of T-cell reconstitution after alpha-beta-depleted transplantation in children. This sample's TCRbeta library carried unique molecular identifier barcodes. TCRdb re-analysed the PCR reads in MiXCR, keeping a single row per CDR3 protein. The profile shows over 550,000 distinct CDR3 sequences, more than 9% of them singletons. The sequenced sample was PBMCs from the stem cell graft donor, obtained from the stem cell graft. These receptors were collected from a human donor who donated a stem cell graft to a child with acute myeloid leukemia.

The sample holds many counts of this clonotype. The chain links TRBV28 to TRBJ2-7, with D tentatively TRBD2 (5 bases). The CDR3 has 14 residues. Trimming took 1 base from V and 3 from J, leaving 10 bases between them. Germline V gives CDR1 MDHEN, CDR2 SYDVKM. The CDR3 sequence: CASSLSWAGYEQYF. In DNA form, the CDR3 reads TGTGCCAGCAGTTTATCCTGGGCGGGCTACGAGCAGTACTTC.

This clonotype showed up many times. The chain joins TRBV12-3 or TRBV12-4 to TRBJ1-1, with D unresolved. V lost 5 bases to trimming and J lost 1 base, with 8 bases between them. The CDR3 covers 13 residues. The CDR3 DNA follows: TGTGCCAGCAGTGTGACAAGGAACACTGAAGCTTTCTTT. Amino acids: CASSVTRNTEAFF.

The rearrangement links TRBV15 to TRBJ1-3; D perhaps matches TRBD1 (5 bases). Trimming removed 0 bases at V and 4 bases at J, with 10 bases between. The CDR3 totals 15 residues. Germline V gives CDR1 LNHNV, CDR2 YYDKDF (reference sequence). CDR3 sequence (DNA): TGTGCCACCAGCAGAGATGGAGGGGACGGAAACACCATATATTTT. It translates to CATSRDGGDGNTIYF.

This clonotype was seen ten or more times. The rearrangement joins TRBV28 to TRBJ2-1, with D possibly being TRBD2 (6 bases). Germline V gene sequence: CDR1 MDHEN, CDR2 SYDVKM. CDR3 size: 15 residues. The V end lost 6 bases, the J end lost 4 bases, and 16 bases lay between the germline ends. This CDR3 is CASSRLGRGYNEQFF. CDR3 DNA sequence: TGTGCCAGCAGCCGGCTCGGGAGAGGGTACAATGAGCAGTTCTTC.

The rearrangement uses TRBV24-1 and TRBJ2-1; D gene uncertain. From germline, CDR1 is KGHDR and CDR2 SFDVKD. This CDR3 is built from 15 residues. The V end lost 3 bases, the J end lost 1 base, and 9 bases lay between the germline ends. The CDR3 coding sequence is TGTGCCACCAGTGATCGTGACGGATCCTACAATGAGCAGTTCTTC. Translating gives CATSDRDGSYNEQFF.

The table lists this clonotype with a few counts. The chain couples TRBV7-2 to TRBJ2-7; 8 positions agree with TRBD1. The CDR3 length is 19 residues. CDR1 SGHTA and CDR2 FQGNSA come from the germline V gene. V shed 8 bases and J 4 bases; nucleotides not matched to a gene: 25. The CDR3 DNA follows: TGTGCCAGCGGAAGAATGCGGGACAGGCCATCTTGGGGATTTTACGAGCAGTACTTC. Translating gives CASGRMRDRPSWGFYEQYF.

The V gene is TRBV5-1, the J gene TRBJ1-3, with D possibly matching TRBD1 (5 bases). This CDR3 has 18 amino acids. The germline CDR1 and CDR2 sequences are SGHRS and YFSETQ. V lost 4 bases to trimming and J lost 0 bases, with 20 bases between them. The CDR3 DNA reads TGCGCCAGCAGCCCAAAGCCCGGGACGACGTTCTCTGGAAACACCATATATTTT. As protein: CASSPKPGTTFSGNTIYF.

This clonotype was picked up a small number of times. CDR3 residues: CASGGYTF. CDR3 nucleotides: TGTGCCAGCGGAGGCTACACCTTC. V is TRBV28 and J is TRBJ1-2; D unclear. Trimming stripped 8 bases from V and 8 bases from J, with 3 bases between. This CDR3 is 8 amino acids long. From germline, CDR1 is MDHEN and CDR2 SYDVKM.

The rearrangement links TRBV15 to TRBJ2-7; a weak D match, TRBD2 (7 bases). Trimming shortened V by 1 base and J by 3 bases, and 13 bases separated the two germline ends. Germline CDR1 is LNHNV and CDR2 is YYDKDF (reference sequence). This CDR3 has 15 amino acids. The CDR3 sequence is CATSRGRGGLYEQYF. CDR3 in DNA: TGTGCCACCAGCAGAGGTAGGGGGGGTCTCTACGAGCAGTACTTC.

This clonotype was recorded a few times. The V gene is TRBV7-9, the J gene TRBJ1-2; maybe TRBD1 (6 bases). In germline, CDR1 is SEHNR, CDR2 FQNEAQ (reference sequence). This CDR3 has 16 residues. Deletions cut 1 base from V and 0 bases from J, with 12 bases between. As DNA, the CDR3 is TGTGCCAGCAGCTTAGGGACGGCAGGGGCTAACTATGGCTACACCTTC. It codes for CASSLGTAGANYGYTF.

This clonotype turned up a few times. This chain uses TRBV28 with TRBJ2-5; weak D call: TRBD1 (6 bases). Germline V lookup: CDR1 MDHEN, CDR2 SYDVKM. The V end was cut by 6 bases, the J end by 5 bases, with 16 bases between. The CDR3 length is 14 residues. As DNA, the CDR3 is TGTGCCAGCAGATCACAGGGAAGGTTGGAGACCCAGTACTTC. This encodes CASRSQGRLETQYF.

This clonotype was counted at least ten times. The CDR3 loop reads CASRNTGSYNSNQPQHF. The CDR3 DNA reads TGTGCCAGCAGGAACACAGGGTCCTATAATAGCAATCAGCCCCAGCATTTT. The V gene is TRBV12-3 or TRBV12-4, the J gene TRBJ1-5; a weak D match, TRBD1 (6 bases). The CDR3 is 17 residues long. V lost 6 bases, J lost 0 bases, and 18 bases lay in between.

This clonotype was observed a few times. This rearrangement joins TRBV11-2 to TRBJ2-1; 8 positions agree with TRBD2. This CDR3 has 16 residues. The germline V gene has CDR1 SGHAT and CDR2 FQNNGV. V was clipped by 4 bases and J by 5 bases; unmatched bases: 10. The DNA for the CDR3 is TGTGCCAGCAGCTCCCCGGTACTAGCGGATCACAATGAGCAGTTCTTC. Translation: CASSSPVLADHNEQFF.

This clonotype was seen repeatedly, ten times or more. This rearrangement joins TRBV6-5 to TRBJ2-1, with 11 bases fitting TRBD2. With 2 bases clipped from V and 3 bases from J, the junction kept 0 bases outside the gene matches. The germline V gene has CDR1 MNHEY and CDR2 SVGAGI. This CDR3 region has 15 residues. CDR3 nucleotide sequence: TGTGCCAGCAGTTACGGGACTAGCGGCTACAATGAGCAGTTCTTC. As protein: CASSYGTSGYNEQFF.

This chain uses TRBV6-2 or TRBV6-3 with TRBJ1-5; 9 bases map to TRBD1. CDR3 length equals 16 residues. The ends lost 8 bases at V and 3 bases at J; junction bases unmatched: 11. The V gene's germline CDR1 is MNHEY and CDR2 SVGEGT. CDR3 DNA: TGTGCCAGCGATCCGGGACAGGGTAGGAACAATCAGCCCCAGCATTTT. Residues: CASDPGQGRNNQPQHF.

This clonotype was seen a few times. The chain has TRBV4-3 and TRBJ2-7; D is possibly TRBD2 (5 bases). Germline loops: CDR1 LGHNA, CDR2 YSLEER. The CDR3 runs to 13 residues. Trimming pared 0 bases from V and 12 bases from J, leaving 15 bases between. For the CDR3, the DNA is TGCGCCAGCAGCCAAGATTCGGAGACTACTGTGTACTTC. It codes for CASSQDSETTVYF.

The CDR3: CASSPRDYRKDTQYF. The DNA for the CDR3 is TGTGCCAGCAGCCCTAGGGACTACCGGAAGGATACGCAGTATTTT. The gene calls are TRBV6-1 and TRBJ2-3, with 7 bases identical to TRBD2. Germline V gene sequence: CDR1 MNHNS, CDR2 SASEGT. V was clipped by 6 bases and J by 6 bases; unmatched bases: 12. The CDR3 has 15 residues.

This clonotype was observed at least ten times. The CDR3 sequence is CASAYSDTQYF. CDR3 DNA sequence: TGTGCCAGCGCGTACTCAGATACGCAGTATTTT. This chain joins TRBV12-3 or TRBV12-4 and TRBJ2-3; D uncertain. The V end was cut by 8 bases, the J end by 4 bases, with 7 bases between. The CDR3 is 11 residues long.

In its sample, this clonotype was seen many times. CDR3 coding DNA: TGCAGCGTTTCACAGGGAAACACCGGGGAGCTGTTTTTT. Amino acid sequence: CSVSQGNTGELFF. J is TRBJ2-2 and V is TRBV29-1; perhaps TRBD1 as D (6 bases). There are 13 residues in the CDR3. In germline, CDR1 is SQVTM, CDR2 ANQGSEA. Trimming pared 5 bases from V and 2 bases from J, leaving 9 bases between.

This clonotype occurred a few times. V gene TRBV18 combines with J gene TRBJ2-3, with a weak D call TRBD2 (6 bases). V lost 0 bases and J lost 5, with 6 bases in between. The germline CDR1 and CDR2 sequences are KGHSH and LQKENI. This CDR3 contains 13 residues. CDR3 sequence: CASSPPGGDTQYF. In nucleotides, the CDR3 is TGTGCCAGCTCACCACCGGGGGGAGATACGCAGTATTTT.

This clonotype was detected ten times or more. This chain links TRBV29-1 with TRBJ2-7, with 8 bases matching TRBD1. The V gene's germline CDR1 is SQVTM and CDR2 ANQGSEA. The CDR3 loop spans 13 amino acids. With 3 bases clipped from V and 5 bases from J, the junction kept 6 bases outside the gene matches. CDR3 in amino acids: CSVEQGAPHEQYF. As DNA, the CDR3 is TGCAGCGTTGAGCAGGGGGCTCCCCACGAGCAGTACTTC.

The gene calls are TRBV12-3 or TRBV12-4 and TRBJ2-3; tentatively, D is TRBD1 (6 bases). The CDR3 is made up of 14 amino acids. V lost 2 bases, J lost 5 bases, and 11 bases lay in between. CDR3 residues: CASSLRVTGDTQYF. DNA of the CDR3: TGTGCCAGCAGTTTAAGGGTGACAGGAGATACGCAGTATTTT.

CDR3 sequence reads: CASSLRGTTGNEQFF. Here the CDR3 DNA reads TGTGCCAGCAGTTTACGGGGGACGACGGGCAATGAGCAGTTCTTC. This chain uses TRBV28 with TRBJ2-1, with D maybe TRBD2 (6 bases). The V and J ends lost 2 bases and 6 bases respectively, with 14 bases between them. CDR3 length equals 15 residues. Germline V CDR1 and CDR2: MDHEN, SYDVKM.

This clonotype turned up a few times. The V call is TRBV28, the J call TRBJ1-1; D gene unclear. V was pared by 7 bases and J by 5 bases, with 8 bases between. This CDR3 comprises 11 residues. CDR1 and CDR2 (germline): MDHEN, SYDVKM. CDR3: CASKSGTEAFF. The CDR3 coding sequence is TGTGCCAGCAAGAGCGGGACTGAAGCTTTCTTT.

The chain couples TRBV3-2 to TRBJ1-5. TRBV3-2 is labeled a pseudogene. CDR3 length equals 15 residues. Written as DNA, the CDR3 is TGTGCCAGCAGCCAGAATCTCAATAGCAATCAGCCCCAGCATTTT. Translated: CASSQNLNSNQPQHF.